A selection of T cell receptor beta chains follows, all from one sample in a study of technical replicates of blood from several donors. This table comes from immunoSEQ multiplex PCR, and its TCRdb copy is limited to in-frame clones, with some not included. The data contain roughly 80,000 clones, nearly 96% of them singletons. The material sequenced was T cells isolated from PBMCs. These receptors all stem from a human donor in good health. The CDR3 runs from the conserved cysteine through the conserved F or W. A D gene is named only where the DNA matches it firmly. Where a row states a size, it is once, few, many or the class of an expanded clone; other rows omit it.

abundance: NA
d_gene: TRBD1
j_gene: TRBJ2-7
v_gene: TRBV4-1
CDR3nt: TGCGCCAGCAGCCAAGAATGGGCCAGGGGGTGGGACGAGCAGTACTTC
CDR3aa: CASSQEWARGWDEQYF

abundance: NA
d_gene: NA
j_gene: TRBJ2-7
v_gene: TRBV5-4
CDR3nt: TGTGCCAGCAGCTTGCGGGGTAACTACGAGCAGTACTTC
CDR3aa: CASSLRGNYEQYF

abundance: NA
d_gene: NA
j_gene: TRBJ2-1
v_gene: TRBV7-2
CDR3nt: TGTGCCAGCAGCTTATTCTCTAATGAGCAGTTCTTC
CDR3aa: CASSLFSNEQFF

abundance: NA
d_gene: TRBD2
j_gene: TRBJ2-1
v_gene: TRBV14
CDR3nt: TGTGCCAGCAGCCAAGGAGCCGGGACTAGCGATGAGCAGTTCTTC
CDR3aa: CASSQGAGTSDEQFF

abundance: NA
d_gene: TRBD2
j_gene: TRBJ2-3
v_gene: TRBV6-5
CDR3nt: TGTGCCAGCAGCGGCGGGAGGGCCCGCACAGATACGCAGTATTTT
CDR3aa: CASSGGRARTDTQYF

abundance: NA
d_gene: NA
j_gene: TRBJ2-3
v_gene: TRBV9
CDR3nt: TGTGCCAGCAGCGTCTCCCTACGGGAGCGTCAAGATACGCAGTATTTT
CDR3aa: CASSVSLRERQDTQYF

abundance: once
d_gene: NA
j_gene: TRBJ1-2
v_gene: TRBV30
CDR3nt: TGTGCCTGGAGTAATGAGGGATATGGCTATGGCTACACCTTC
CDR3aa: CAWSNEGYGYGYTF

abundance: once
d_gene: TRBD1
j_gene: TRBJ1-4
v_gene: TRBV7-9
CDR3nt: TGTGCCAGCGAACATTCGACAGGGATAAGTGAAAAACTGTTTTTT
CDR3aa: CASEHSTGISEKLFF

abundance: NA
d_gene: TRBD1
j_gene: TRBJ2-7
v_gene: TRBV19
CDR3nt: TGTGCCAGTAGTAAAGGGACAGTCTACGAGCAGTACTTC
CDR3aa: CASSKGTVYEQYF

abundance: NA
d_gene: TRBD2
j_gene: TRBJ2-1
v_gene: TRBV29-1
CDR3nt: TGCAGCGGGGCTAGCGGGGGCTACAATGAGCAGTTCTTC
CDR3aa: CSGASGGYNEQFF

abundance: NA
d_gene: NA
j_gene: TRBJ1-4
v_gene: TRBV6-1
CDR3nt: TGTGCCAGCAGCCTTACAGTAGCAACTAATGAAAAACTGTTTTTT
CDR3aa: CASSLTVATNEKLFF

abundance: NA
d_gene: NA
j_gene: TRBJ1-5
v_gene: TRBV27
CDR3nt: TGTGCCAGCAGATATGGCATCAATCAGCCCCAGCATTTT
CDR3aa: CASRYGINQPQHF

abundance: NA
d_gene: NA
j_gene: TRBJ1-1
v_gene: TRBV5-6
CDR3nt: TGTGCCAGCAGCACAGGCACGGAAGCTTTCTTT
CDR3aa: CASSTGTEAFF

abundance: NA
d_gene: TRBD1
j_gene: TRBJ2-5
v_gene: TRBV20-1
CDR3nt: TGCAGTGTCAATTCCGGGACAGAGTACTTC
CDR3aa: CSVNSGTEYF

abundance: NA
d_gene: NA
j_gene: TRBJ2-3
v_gene: TRBV19
CDR3nt: TGTGCCAGTAGTCGTCAAGGGAGTGGGGGCACAGATACGCAGTATTTT
CDR3aa: CASSRQGSGGTDTQYF

abundance: NA
d_gene: TRBD2
j_gene: TRBJ2-7
v_gene: TRBV7-9
CDR3nt: TGTGCCAGCAGCTTAGGTCGCAGCGGGAGGTACGAGCAGTACTTC
CDR3aa: CASSLGRSGRYEQYF

abundance: NA
d_gene: NA
j_gene: TRBJ1-2
v_gene: TRBV4-3
CDR3nt: TGCGCCAGCAGCCAAGAACACAGGTTGGTCGATGGCTACACCTTC
CDR3aa: CASSQEHRLVDGYTF

abundance: NA
d_gene: NA
j_gene: TRBJ1-1
v_gene: TRBV5-4
CDR3nt: TGTGCCAGCAGCCCCCAGGGGACTGAAGCTTTCTTT
CDR3aa: CASSPQGTEAFF

abundance: NA
d_gene: NA
j_gene: TRBJ1-4
v_gene: TRBV9
CDR3nt: TGTGCCAGCAGCGTACGGGGGGGCGGTAATAATGAAAAACTGTTTTTT
CDR3aa: CASSVRGGGNNEKLFF

abundance: NA
d_gene: TRBD1
j_gene: TRBJ1-2
v_gene: TRBV27
CDR3nt: TGTGCCAGCAGTGGTACAGGGGTGGTTGGTGGCTACACCTTC
CDR3aa: CASSGTGVVGGYTF

abundance: NA
d_gene: TRBD1
j_gene: TRBJ2-1
v_gene: TRBV10-1
CDR3nt: TGCGCCAGCAGTGATTCGCACAGGGGGCTCGACAATGAGCAGTTCTTC
CDR3aa: CASSDSHRGLDNEQFF

abundance: NA
d_gene: TRBD1
j_gene: TRBJ2-7
v_gene: TRBV5-1
CDR3nt: TGCGCCAGCAGCTTGGAGGGGACAGGGAACTACGAGCAGTACTTC
CDR3aa: CASSLEGTGNYEQYF

abundance: NA
d_gene: NA
j_gene: TRBJ1-3
v_gene: TRBV7-9
CDR3nt: TGTGCAAGCCTTCGGACAAACTCTGGAAACACCATATATTTT
CDR3aa: CASLRTNSGNTIYF

abundance: NA
d_gene: TRBD1
j_gene: TRBJ2-7
v_gene: TRBV6-1
CDR3nt: TGTGCCAGCAGTGGGGGACAGCTCTACGAGCAGTACTTC
CDR3aa: CASSGGQLYEQYF

abundance: NA
d_gene: NA
j_gene: TRBJ2-3
v_gene: TRBV9
CDR3nt: TGTGCCAGCAGCGTAGGGGCAGGGAGGACAGATACGCAGTATTTT
CDR3aa: CASSVGAGRTDTQYF

abundance: NA
d_gene: TRBD1
j_gene: TRBJ2-1
v_gene: TRBV7-3
CDR3nt: TGTGCCAGCAGCTTCGGGACAGGGTTCGCGTTCTTC
CDR3aa: CASSFGTGFAFF

abundance: NA
d_gene: TRBD1
j_gene: TRBJ2-7
v_gene: TRBV7-8
CDR3nt: TGTGCCAGCAGCTTAAAAGGACAGGGCATCTACGAGCAGTACTTC
CDR3aa: CASSLKGQGIYEQYF

abundance: NA
d_gene: TRBD2
j_gene: TRBJ2-3
v_gene: TRBV7-9
CDR3nt: TGTGCCAGCAGCCACCCGACTAGCCTCCCCACAGATACGCAGTATTTT
CDR3aa: CASSHPTSLPTDTQYF

abundance: NA
d_gene: NA
j_gene: TRBJ1-4
v_gene: TRBV6-5
CDR3nt: TGTGCCAGCAGCCACGGGCAGGGCTTTGAAAAACTGTTTTTT
CDR3aa: CASSHGQGFEKLFF

abundance: NA
d_gene: NA
j_gene: TRBJ1-1
v_gene: TRBV5-8
CDR3nt: TGTGCCAGCAGCTCGGAAACAGGGAACACTGAAGCTTTCTTT
CDR3aa: CASSSETGNTEAFF

abundance: NA
d_gene: TRBD1
j_gene: TRBJ2-7
v_gene: TRBV2
CDR3nt: TGTGCCAGCAGTGACTCGGACAGGGGCACCCACGAGCAGTACTTC
CDR3aa: CASSDSDRGTHEQYF

abundance: NA
d_gene: TRBD2
j_gene: TRBJ2-2
v_gene: TRBV19
CDR3nt: TGTGCCAGTAGTATCCCTAGCGGGAGTGGGGAGCTGTTTTTT
CDR3aa: CASSIPSGSGELFF

abundance: once
d_gene: TRBD2
j_gene: TRBJ2-7
v_gene: TRBV2
CDR3nt: TGTGCCAGCAGGGAGACTGGGACTAGCGCCTACGAGCAGTACTTC
CDR3aa: CASRETGTSAYEQYF

abundance: NA
d_gene: TRBD2
j_gene: TRBJ2-1
v_gene: TRBV6-5
CDR3nt: TGTGCCATTGGCGGGAGCTCCTACAATGAGCAGTTCTTC
CDR3aa: CAIGGSSYNEQFF

abundance: few
d_gene: NA
j_gene: TRBJ1-1
v_gene: TRBV5-8
CDR3nt: TGTGCCAGCAGTCTGGACCCAGGGCCTGAAGCTTTCTTT
CDR3aa: CASSLDPGPEAFF

abundance: NA
d_gene: TRBD1
j_gene: TRBJ1-2
v_gene: TRBV29-1
CDR3nt: TGCAGCGTTGATGTTCAGGGGGCTAAGGGCTACACCTTC
CDR3aa: CSVDVQGAKGYTF

abundance: NA
d_gene: TRBD1
j_gene: TRBJ2-1
v_gene: TRBV27
CDR3nt: TGTGCCAGCAATGCTAACAGGGGTCTGGCCAATGAGCAGTTCTTC
CDR3aa: CASNANRGLANEQFF

abundance: NA
d_gene: TRBD1
j_gene: TRBJ2-7
v_gene: TRBV29-1
CDR3nt: TGCAGTGTTCGGGGACAGAGCTACGAGCAGTACTTC
CDR3aa: CSVRGQSYEQYF

abundance: NA
d_gene: NA
j_gene: TRBJ1-1
v_gene: TRBV21-1
CDR3nt: TGTGCCAGCAGCACCCAGGAATGGTCTGAAGCTTTCTTT
CDR3aa: CASSTQEWSEAFF

abundance: NA
d_gene: TRBD1
j_gene: TRBJ1-2
v_gene: TRBV28
CDR3nt: TGTGCCAGCAGTTTAGGGACAACAGGGGATCTTTTATATGGCTACACCTTC
CDR3aa: CASSLGTTGDLLYGYTF

abundance: NA
d_gene: TRBD1
j_gene: TRBJ2-2
v_gene: TRBV27
CDR3nt: TGTGCCAGCACTACACACAGGGGGCGGGCCGGGGAGCTGTTTTTT
CDR3aa: CASTTHRGRAGELFF

abundance: NA
d_gene: NA
j_gene: TRBJ2-1
v_gene: TRBV6-5
CDR3nt: TGTGCCAGCAGTTACGTCAGCGGTAACAATGAGCAGTTCTTC
CDR3aa: CASSYVSGNNEQFF

abundance: once
d_gene: NA
j_gene: TRBJ1-4
v_gene: TRBV28
CDR3nt: TGTGCCAGCAGTCGGGACATAGAAAAACTGTTTTTT
CDR3aa: CASSRDIEKLFF

abundance: NA
d_gene: NA
j_gene: TRBJ2-7
v_gene: TRBV21-1
CDR3nt: TGTGCCAGCAGCAATAGAGACAGGGTCGAGCAGTACTTC
CDR3aa: CASSNRDRVEQYF

abundance: NA
d_gene: NA
j_gene: TRBJ1-4
v_gene: TRBV5-1
CDR3nt: TGCGCCAGCAGCTTCTCAACAGCTAATGAAAAACTGTTTTTT
CDR3aa: CASSFSTANEKLFF

abundance: NA
d_gene: TRBD1
j_gene: TRBJ2-7
v_gene: TRBV7-9
CDR3nt: TGTGCCAGCAGTCCTACTTCCGGGACAGGGTTCCAAGAGCAGTACTTC
CDR3aa: CASSPTSGTGFQEQYF

abundance: NA
d_gene: TRBD2
j_gene: TRBJ2-7
v_gene: TRBV2
CDR3nt: TGTGCCAGCAGTGAAGTATTAGCGGGAGACTTCAGTTACGAGCAGTACTTC
CDR3aa: CASSEVLAGDFSYEQYF

abundance: NA
d_gene: NA
j_gene: TRBJ1-5
v_gene: TRBV19
CDR3nt: TGTGCCAGTAGTCGCCGGGACATCTATAGCAATCAGCCCCAGCATTTT
CDR3aa: CASSRRDIYSNQPQHF

abundance: NA
d_gene: NA
j_gene: TRBJ2-7
v_gene: TRBV13
CDR3nt: TGTGCCAGCAGCTTAGGCCGGGAGTTTAATAGCGAGCAGTACTTC
CDR3aa: CASSLGREFNSEQYF